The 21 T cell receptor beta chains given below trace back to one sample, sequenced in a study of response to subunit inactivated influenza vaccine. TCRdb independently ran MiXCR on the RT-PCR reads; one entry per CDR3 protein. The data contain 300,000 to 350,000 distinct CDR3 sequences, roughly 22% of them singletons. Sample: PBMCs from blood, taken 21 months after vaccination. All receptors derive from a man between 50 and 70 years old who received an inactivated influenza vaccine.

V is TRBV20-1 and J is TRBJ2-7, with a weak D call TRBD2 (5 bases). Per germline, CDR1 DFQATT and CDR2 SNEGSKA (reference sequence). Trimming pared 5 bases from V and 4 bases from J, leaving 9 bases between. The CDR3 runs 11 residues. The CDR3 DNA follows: TGCAGTGCTCAAAGGGAGTACGAGCAGTACTTC. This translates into CSAQREYEQYF.

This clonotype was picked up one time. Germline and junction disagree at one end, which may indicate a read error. Written as DNA, the CDR3 is TGTGCCAGCAGTCCCGGGGGCGCGAGCAATCAGGCCCAGCATTTT. Amino acid sequence: CASSPGGASNQAQHF. The V and J genes are TRBV12-3 or TRBV12-4 and TRBJ1-5; D perhaps matches TRBD1 (6 bases). This CDR3 region has 15 residues.

CDR3 coding DNA: TGTGCCAGCAGTTTATCAGGGGTTGTAGGCAATCAGCCCCAGCATTTT. Translation: CASSLSGVVGNQPQHF. The rearrangement links TRBV27 to TRBJ1-5, with D maybe TRBD1 (5 bases). V was clipped by 0 bases and J by 2 bases, with 11 bases between them. The V gene's germline CDR1 is MNHEY and CDR2 SMNVEV (reference sequence). The CDR3 spans 16 residues.

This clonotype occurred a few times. The CDR3 DNA follows: TGCGCCAGCAGCCAAGATTATATGGGGCTAGAGGGCTTCCATGAGCAGTTCTTC. This translates into CASSQDYMGLEGFHEQFF. The V and J genes are TRBV4-3 and TRBJ2-1; the D gene could be TRBD1 or TRBD2 (5 bases each). Between the trimmed V and J ends, which lost 0 bases and 8 bases, there was a span of 23 bases. Germline CDR1 and CDR2: LGHNA and YSLEER. The CDR3 is 18 amino acids.

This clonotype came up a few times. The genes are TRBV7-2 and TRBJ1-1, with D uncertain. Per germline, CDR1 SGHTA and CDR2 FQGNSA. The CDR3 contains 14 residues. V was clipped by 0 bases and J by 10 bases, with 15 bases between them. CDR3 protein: CASSLAWGTSVAFF. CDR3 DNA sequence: TGTGCCAGCAGCTTAGCATGGGGAACGTCTGTAGCTTTCTTT.

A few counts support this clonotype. The DNA of the CDR3 is TGTGCCAGCAGCGTAACAGGACCTTATGGCTACACCTTC. Amino acids: CASSVTGPYGYTF. This rearrangement joins TRBV6-1 to TRBJ1-2, with D tentatively TRBD1 (5 bases). This CDR3 is 13 amino acids long. Germline V lookup: CDR1 MNHNS, CDR2 SASEGT. V lost 6 bases and J 5 bases, leaving 13 bases between the germline ends.

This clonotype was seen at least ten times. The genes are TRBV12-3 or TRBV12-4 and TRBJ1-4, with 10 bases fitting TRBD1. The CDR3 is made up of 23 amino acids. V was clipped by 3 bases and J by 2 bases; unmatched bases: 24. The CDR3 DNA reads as TGTGCCAGCAGTTTGACGGGAGACACGAAGGACAGGGGGATCGGATCGACTAATGAAAAACTGTTTTTT. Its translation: CASSLTGDTKDRGIGSTNEKLFF.

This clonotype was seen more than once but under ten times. The chain's CDR3 is CAISPGQGVPGELFF. The CDR3 DNA is TGTGCCATCAGTCCCGGACAGGGAGTCCCCGGGGAGCTGTTTTTT. The chain links TRBV10-3 to TRBJ2-2; 8 nucleotides match TRBD1. Germline lookup yields CDR1 ENHRY and CDR2 SYGVKD. V trimming: 5 bases; J trimming: 6 bases; junction bases outside the gene matches: 8. This CDR3 has 15 residues.

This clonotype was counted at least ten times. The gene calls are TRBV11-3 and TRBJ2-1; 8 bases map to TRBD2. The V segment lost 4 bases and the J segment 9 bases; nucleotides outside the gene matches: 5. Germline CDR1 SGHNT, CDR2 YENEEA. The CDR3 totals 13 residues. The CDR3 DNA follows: TGTGCCAGCAGCTCTGGACTAGCCAGTGAGCAGTTCTTC. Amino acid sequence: CASSSGLASEQFF.

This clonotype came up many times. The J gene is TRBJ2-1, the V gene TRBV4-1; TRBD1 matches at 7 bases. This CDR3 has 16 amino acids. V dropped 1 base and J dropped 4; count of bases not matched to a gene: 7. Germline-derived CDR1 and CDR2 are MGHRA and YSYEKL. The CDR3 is CASSQVDRVTYNEQFF. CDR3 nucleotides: TGCGCCAGCAGCCAAGTTGACAGGGTGACATACAATGAGCAGTTCTTC.

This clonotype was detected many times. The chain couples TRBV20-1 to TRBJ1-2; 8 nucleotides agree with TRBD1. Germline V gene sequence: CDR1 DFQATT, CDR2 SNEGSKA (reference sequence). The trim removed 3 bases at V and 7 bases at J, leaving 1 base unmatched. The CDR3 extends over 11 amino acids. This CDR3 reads CSASTGGGYTF. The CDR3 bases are TGCAGTGCTAGCACAGGGGGTGGCTACACCTTC.

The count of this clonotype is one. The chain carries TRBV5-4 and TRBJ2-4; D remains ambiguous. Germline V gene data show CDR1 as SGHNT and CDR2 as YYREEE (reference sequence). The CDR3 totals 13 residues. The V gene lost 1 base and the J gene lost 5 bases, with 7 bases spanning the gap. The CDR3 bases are TGTGCCAGCAGCTTGTCCACCCAAAACATTCAGTACTTC. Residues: CASSLSTQNIQYF.

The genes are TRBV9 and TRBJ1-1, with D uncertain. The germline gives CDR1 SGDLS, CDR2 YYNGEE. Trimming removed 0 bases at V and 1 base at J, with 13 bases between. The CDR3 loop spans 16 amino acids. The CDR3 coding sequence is TGTGCCAGCAGCGTAGACTTACATCCATCGAACACTGAAGCTTTCTTT. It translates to CASSVDLHPSNTEAFF.

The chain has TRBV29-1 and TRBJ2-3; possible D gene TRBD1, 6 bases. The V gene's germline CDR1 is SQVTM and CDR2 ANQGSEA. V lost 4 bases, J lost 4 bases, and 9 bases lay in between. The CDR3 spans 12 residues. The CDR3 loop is CSVGQAADTQYF. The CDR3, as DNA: TGCAGCGTTGGACAGGCCGCAGATACGCAGTATTTT.

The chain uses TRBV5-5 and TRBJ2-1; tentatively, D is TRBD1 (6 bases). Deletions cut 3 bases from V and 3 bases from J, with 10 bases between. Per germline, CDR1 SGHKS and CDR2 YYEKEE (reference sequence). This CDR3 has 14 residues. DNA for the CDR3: TGTGCCAGCAGCTCCGGACAGAACTACAATGAGCAGTTCTTC. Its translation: CASSSGQNYNEQFF.

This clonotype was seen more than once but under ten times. The CDR3 DNA is TGTGCCAGCAGTGTGCGTCAGAACACTGAAGCTTTCTTT. It yields the protein CASSVRQNTEAFF. The V and J genes are TRBV2 and TRBJ1-1; D not certain. Germline CDR1 SNHLY, CDR2 FYNNEI. The CDR3 loop spans 13 amino acids. V lost 4 bases, J lost 1 base, and 7 bases lay in between.

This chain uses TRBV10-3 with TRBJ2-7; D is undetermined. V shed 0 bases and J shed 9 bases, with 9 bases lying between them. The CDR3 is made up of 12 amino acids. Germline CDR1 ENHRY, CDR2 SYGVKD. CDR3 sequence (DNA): TGTGCCATCAGTGAGTCGATGGGAAGGCAGTACTTC. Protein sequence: CAISESMGRQYF.

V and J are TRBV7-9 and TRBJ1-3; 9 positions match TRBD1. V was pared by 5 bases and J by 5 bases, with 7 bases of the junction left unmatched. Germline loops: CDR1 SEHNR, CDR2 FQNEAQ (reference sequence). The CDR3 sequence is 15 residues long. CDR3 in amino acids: CASSRATGGRNTIYF. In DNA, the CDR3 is TGTGCCAGCAGCCGTGCGACAGGGGGAAGAAACACCATATATTTT.

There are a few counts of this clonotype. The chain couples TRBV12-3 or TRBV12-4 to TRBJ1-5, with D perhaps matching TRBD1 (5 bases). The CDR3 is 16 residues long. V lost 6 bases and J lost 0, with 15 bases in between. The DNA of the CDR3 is TGTGCCAGCAGCCTATCACAGGCAGGTAGCAATCAGCCCCAGCATTTT. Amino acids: CASSLSQAGSNQPQHF.

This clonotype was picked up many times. The CDR3: CASSWGTGGRNTEAFF. DNA of the CDR3: TGTGCCAGCAGCTGGGGGACAGGGGGGCGGAACACTGAAGCTTTCTTT. This chain joins TRBV7-9 and TRBJ1-1; 11 bases are a match to TRBD1. Trimming took 4 bases from V and 1 from J; bases not matched to a gene: 5. Germline lookup yields CDR1 SEHNR and CDR2 FQNEAQ (reference sequence). CDR3 length: 16 amino acids.

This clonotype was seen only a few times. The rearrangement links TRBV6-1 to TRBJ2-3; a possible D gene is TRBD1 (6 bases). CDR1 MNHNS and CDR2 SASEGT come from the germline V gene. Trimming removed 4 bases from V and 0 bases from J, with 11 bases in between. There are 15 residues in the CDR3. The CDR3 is CASSGQGPSTDTQYF. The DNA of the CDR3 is TGTGCCAGCAGTGGGCAGGGGCCGAGCACAGATACGCAGTATTTT.